The TCR beta chain described here comes from a study of early T cells in non-severe SARS-CoV-2 infection. Study in general: Chains were unpaired, as sequencing was done on bulk RNA from unsorted whole blood.

Germline CDR1 is MNHNS and CDR2 is SASEGT. The CDR3 totals 15 residues. Trimming took 8 bases from V and 6 from J; bases not matched to a gene: 9. This clonotype was counted only a few times. TCRdb processed the 5' RACE reads anew with MiXCR; each CDR3 protein has one entry. The profile shows roughly 99,000 distinct CDR3 sequences, around 10% of them singletons. This clonotype originated in an adult who was a healthcare worker with PCR-confirmed SARS-CoV-2 infection or an uninfected control (not recorded which). The rearrangement links TRBV6-1 to TRBJ2-1, with 11 bases fitting TRBD2. The specimen was whole blood. The chain's CDR3 is CASQTGTSGSNEQFF. CDR3 DNA sequence: TGTGCCAGCCAAACGGGGACTAGCGGAAGCAATGAGCAGTTCTTC.